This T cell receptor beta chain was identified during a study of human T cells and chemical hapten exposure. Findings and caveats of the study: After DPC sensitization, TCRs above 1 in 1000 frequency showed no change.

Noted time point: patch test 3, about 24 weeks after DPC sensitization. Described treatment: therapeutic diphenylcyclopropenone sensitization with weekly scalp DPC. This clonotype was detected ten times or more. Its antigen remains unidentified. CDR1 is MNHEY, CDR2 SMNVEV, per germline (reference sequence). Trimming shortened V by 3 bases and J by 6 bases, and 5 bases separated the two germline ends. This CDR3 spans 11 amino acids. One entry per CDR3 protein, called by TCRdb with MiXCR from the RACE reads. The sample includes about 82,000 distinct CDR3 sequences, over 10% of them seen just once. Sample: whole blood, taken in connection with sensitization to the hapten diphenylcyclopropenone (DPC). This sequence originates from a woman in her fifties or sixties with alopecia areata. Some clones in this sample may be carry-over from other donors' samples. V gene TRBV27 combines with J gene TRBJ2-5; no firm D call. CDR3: CASSLGKTQYF. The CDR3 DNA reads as TGTGCCAGCAGTTTGGGCAAGACCCAGTACTTC.